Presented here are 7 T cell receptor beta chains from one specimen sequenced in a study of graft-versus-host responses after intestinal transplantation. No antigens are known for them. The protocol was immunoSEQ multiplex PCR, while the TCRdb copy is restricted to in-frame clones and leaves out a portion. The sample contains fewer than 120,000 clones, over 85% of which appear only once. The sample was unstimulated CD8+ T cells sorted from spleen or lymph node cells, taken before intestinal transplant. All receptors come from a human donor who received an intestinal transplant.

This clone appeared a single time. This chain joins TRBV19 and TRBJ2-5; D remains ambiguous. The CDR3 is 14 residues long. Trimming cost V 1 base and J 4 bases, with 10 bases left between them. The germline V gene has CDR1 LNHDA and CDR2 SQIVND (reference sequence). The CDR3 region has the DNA TGTGCCAGTAGTATAGGTTACGTGGGAGAGACCCAGTACTTC. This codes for CASSIGYVGETQYF.

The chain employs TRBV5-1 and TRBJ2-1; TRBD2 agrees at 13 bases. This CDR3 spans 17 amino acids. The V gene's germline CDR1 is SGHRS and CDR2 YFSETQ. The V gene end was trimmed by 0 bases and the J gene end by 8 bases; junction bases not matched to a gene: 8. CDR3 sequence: CASSLEGTSGITYEQFF. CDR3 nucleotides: TGCGCCAGCAGCTTGGAAGGGACTAGCGGGATAACCTATGAGCAGTTCTTC.

This CDR3 is CASSPPGLMGADTQYF. For the CDR3, the DNA is TGTGCCAGCAGCCCCCCGGGACTAATGGGCGCAGATACGCAGTATTTT. This chain joins TRBV7-6 and TRBJ2-3, with 7 bases that match TRBD2. Germline lookup yields CDR1 SGHVS and CDR2 FNYEAQ. There are 16 residues in the CDR3. With 5 bases clipped from V and 4 bases from J, the junction kept 12 bases outside the gene matches.

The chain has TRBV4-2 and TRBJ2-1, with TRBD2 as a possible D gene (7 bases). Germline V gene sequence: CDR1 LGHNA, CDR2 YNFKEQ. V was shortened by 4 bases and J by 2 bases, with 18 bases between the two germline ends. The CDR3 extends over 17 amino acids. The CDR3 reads CASSPGAGLAAYNEQFF. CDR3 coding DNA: TGTGCCAGCAGCCCGGGGGCGGGGCTAGCGGCCTACAATGAGCAGTTCTTC.

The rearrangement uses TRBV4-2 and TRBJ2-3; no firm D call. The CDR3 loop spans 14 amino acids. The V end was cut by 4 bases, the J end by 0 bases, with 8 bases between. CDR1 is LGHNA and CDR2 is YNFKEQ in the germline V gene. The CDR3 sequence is CASSPAPSTDTQYF. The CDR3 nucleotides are TGTGCCAGCAGCCCCGCCCCCAGCACAGATACGCAGTATTTT.

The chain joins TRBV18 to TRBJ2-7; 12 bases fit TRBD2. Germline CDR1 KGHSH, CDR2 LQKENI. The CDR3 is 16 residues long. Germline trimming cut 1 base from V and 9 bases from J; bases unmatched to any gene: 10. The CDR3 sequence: CASSPLQASGRAGQYF. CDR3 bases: TGTGCCAGCTCACCACTCCAGGCTAGCGGGAGGGCAGGGCAGTACTTC.

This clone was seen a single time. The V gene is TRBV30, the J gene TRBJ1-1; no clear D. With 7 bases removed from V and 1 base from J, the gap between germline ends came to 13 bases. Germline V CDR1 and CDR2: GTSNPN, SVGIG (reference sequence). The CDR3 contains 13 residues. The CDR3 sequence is CASHQLKNTEAFF. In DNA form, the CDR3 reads TGTGCCTCTCACCAGCTTAAGAACACTGAAGCTTTCTTT.